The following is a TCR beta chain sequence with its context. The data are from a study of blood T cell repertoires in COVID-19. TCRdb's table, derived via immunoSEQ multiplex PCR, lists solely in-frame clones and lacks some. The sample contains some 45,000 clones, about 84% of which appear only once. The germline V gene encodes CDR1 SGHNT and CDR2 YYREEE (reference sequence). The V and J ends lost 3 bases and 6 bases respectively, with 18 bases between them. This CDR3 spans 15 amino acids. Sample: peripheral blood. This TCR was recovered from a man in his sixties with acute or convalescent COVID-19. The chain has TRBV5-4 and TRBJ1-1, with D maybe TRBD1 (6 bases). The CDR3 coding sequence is TGTGCCAGCAGCTCACCGGCAGGGGCGCGCTCTGAAGCTTTCTTT. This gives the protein CASSSPAGARSEAFF.